This TCR beta chain stems from a study of blood T cell repertoires in COVID-19. Overall study: T cells, B-cell-depleted T cells, or PBMCs provided the cDNA or gDNA that served as material.

CDR3 size: 13 residues. CDR1 is SGHRS, CDR2 YFSETQ, per germline. V shed 3 bases and J 8 bases; nucleotides not matched to a gene: 7. The method was immunoSEQ multiplex PCR; TCRdb's version includes in-frame clones alone and lacks a portion of them. The table includes hundreds of thousands of clones, 87% detected once. Sequenced input: peripheral blood. This TCR derives from a woman aged 18-35 years who had recovered from COVID-19. The genes are TRBV5-1 and TRBJ1-2; 7 positions agree with TRBD1. The CDR3 nucleotides read TGCGCCAGCAGCTCGGGAGGGGGCGAGGGCTACACCTTC. This codes for CASSSGGGEGYTF.